This T cell receptor (beta chain) was recorded in a study of blood T cell repertoires in COVID-19. Study-level information: Researchers got acute and convalescent COVID-19 samples from the United States, Italy and Spain. T cells, B-cell-depleted T cells, or PBMCs supplied cDNA or gDNA.

Germline-derived CDR1 and CDR2 are SEHNR and FQNEAQ (reference sequence). V was clipped by 3 bases and J by 5 bases; unmatched bases: 12. The CDR3 runs 17 residues. Under the authors' procedure: From reference gene primer amplification, estimates of nucleated cell counts were derived. Profiling relied on immunoSEQ multiplex PCR, and the TCRdb table lists in-frame clones only, not all of them. V, J and clone size are those of that table, while D and trimming were read from the DNA. The repertoire holds approximately 300,000 clones, with 86% as singletons. The chain is built from TRBV7-9 and TRBJ2-5; 10 nucleotides align to TRBD1. This sequence originates from a woman in her forties or fifties with acute or convalescent COVID-19. Specimen: peripheral blood. The CDR3: CASSLGGRDRGVETQYF. The CDR3 DNA reads TGTGCCAGCAGCTTGGGCGGCCGGGACAGGGGTGTGGAGACCCAGTACTTC. The variable domain in full, completed from reference TRBV7-9 and TRBJ2-5, reads DTGVSQNPRHKITKRGQNVTFRCDPISEHNRLYWYRQTLGQGPEFLTYFQNEAQLEKSRLLSDRFSAERPKGSFSTLEIQRTEQGDSAMYLCASSLGGRDRGVETQYFGPGTRLLVL.